The 18 T cell receptor beta chains below come from one sample, sequenced in a study of post-analysis software for immune sequencing data. Study conclusions and caveats: Controls had lower frequencies than patients of 4 or 5 TRBV segments, which included TRBV5-6, TRBV5-1 and TRBV20-1.

Unique molecular identifiers were carried by the TCR beta cDNA libraries. From the PCR reads, TCRdb called clonotypes with MiXCR, one entry per CDR3 protein. The sample shows more than 500,000 distinct CDR3 sequences, 30% to 40% of them seen only once. For these receptors, no antigen is known. Material for sequencing was blood. Receptors were obtained from a girl between 2 and 17 years old with multiple sclerosis.

This clonotype was counted only a few times. This rearrangement joins TRBV20-1 to TRBJ2-1; D is uncertain. This CDR3 region has 15 residues. Deletions cut 5 bases from V and 5 bases from J, with 19 bases between. CDR1 is DFQATT, CDR2 SNEGSKA, per germline (reference sequence). CDR3 in DNA: TGCAGTGCTCAAGACCCCCGGGTCAGTCACAATGAGCAGTTCTTC. It is translated as CSAQDPRVSHNEQFF.

This clonotype was observed a handful of times. The chain has TRBV20-1 and TRBJ2-3, with TRBD1 matching over 7 bases. Germline trimming cut 0 bases from V and 4 bases from J; bases unmatched to any gene: 7. Germline V gives CDR1 DFQATT, CDR2 SNEGSKA (reference sequence). This CDR3 is built from 15 residues. CDR3 amino acids: CSARDQGDVADTQYF. CDR3 bases: TGCAGTGCTAGAGATCAGGGGGATGTAGCAGATACGCAGTATTTT.

V usage is TRBV3-1 and J usage is TRBJ2-6, with 7 bases aligning to TRBD1. The CDR3 covers 18 residues. V lost 2 bases and J lost 1; bases outside the gene matches: 8. Per the germline V gene, CDR1 is LGHDT and CDR2 is YNNKEL (reference sequence). This CDR3 is CASSQSGVGQSGANVLTF. The CDR3 DNA reads TGTGCCAGCAGCCAAAGTGGAGTGGGACAGTCTGGGGCCAACGTCCTGACTTTC.

The rearrangement joins TRBV19 to TRBJ2-3; tentatively, D is TRBD2 (5 bases). Deletions cut 1 base from V and 3 bases from J, with 17 bases between. Germline V CDR1 and CDR2: LNHDA, SQIVND (reference sequence). The CDR3 contains 17 residues. The DNA of the CDR3 is TGTGCCAGTAGTATAGGACTACCTCGGTCAAGTACAGATACGCAGTATTTT. Its protein product is CASSIGLPRSSTDTQYF.

The chain combines TRBV7-9 with TRBJ2-6; D possibly uses TRBD1 or TRBD2 (5 bases each). V lost 8 bases and J 4 bases, leaving 21 bases between the germline ends. CDR3 length: 17 residues. Germline values: CDR1 SEHNR, CDR2 FQNEAQ (reference sequence). CDR3 sequence reads: CASEIPGPSRGANVLTF. As DNA, the CDR3 is TGTGCCAGCGAGATTCCGGGACCCTCGAGGGGGGCCAACGTCCTGACTTTC.

This sequence joins TRBV7-3 and TRBJ2-5; TRBD2 aligns across 8 bases. There are 14 residues in the CDR3. The germline gives CDR1 SGHTA, CDR2 FQGTGA. The junction had 4 bases not matched to a gene; V was cut back by 2 bases and J by 5 bases. The CDR3: CASSLDTGGETQYF. CDR3 DNA sequence: TGTGCCAGCAGCTTAGATACGGGGGGGGAGACCCAGTACTTC.

The V call is TRBV5-1, the J call TRBJ2-1, with D unresolved. The V gene lost 2 bases and the J gene lost 5 bases, with 11 bases spanning the gap. CDR3 length: 14 residues. From germline, CDR1 is SGHRS and CDR2 YFSETQ. For the CDR3, the DNA is TGCGCCAGCAGCTTCGCTTCCAAAAACAATGAGCAGTTCTTC. Amino acid sequence: CASSFASKNNEQFF.

The chain is built from TRBV5-1 and TRBJ2-5, with 10 bases lining up with TRBD1. Trimming at V came to 6 bases and at J to 2 bases, leaving 10 bases not matched to a gene. CDR1 is SGHRS, CDR2 YFSETQ, per germline. The CDR3 spans 16 residues. Here the CDR3 reads CASNTMGGQGQETQYF. The CDR3 nucleotides read TGCGCCAGCAACACCATGGGGGGACAGGGGCAAGAGACCCAGTACTTC.

This rearrangement joins TRBV29-1 to TRBJ2-7; TRBD2 matches 8 bases. V was pared by 4 bases and J by 6 bases, with 2 bases of the junction left unmatched. This CDR3 has 11 residues. CDR1 and CDR2 from the germline V gene are SQVTM and ANQGSEA. This CDR3 is CSVVGGGEQYF. The CDR3, as DNA: TGCAGCGTTGTCGGGGGGGGCGAGCAGTACTTC.

This clonotype has ten or more counts. The chain combines TRBV29-1 with TRBJ2-5; D possibly uses TRBD1 or TRBD2 (5 bases each). V was shortened by 6 bases and J by 3 bases, with 20 bases between the two germline ends. This CDR3 comprises 15 residues. Germline CDR1 is SQVTM and CDR2 is ANQGSEA. The DNA for the CDR3 is TGCAGCGTCGACTCCCTTGGGACGGTCGAAGAGACCCAGTACTTC. Translated, it gives CSVDSLGTVEETQYF.

This clonotype was observed a handful of times. V gene TRBV12-3 or TRBV12-4 combines with J gene TRBJ2-6; TRBD1 agrees at 10 bases. There are 16 residues in the CDR3. Trimming removed 5 bases from V and 3 bases from J; junction bases left unmatched: 4. In DNA form, the CDR3 reads TGTGCCAGCAGTCCCGGGACAGGGGTTGGGGCCAACGTCCTGACTTTC. It translates to CASSPGTGVGANVLTF.

The genes are TRBV12-3 or TRBV12-4 and TRBJ2-2; D possibly matches TRBD1 or TRBD2 (5 bases each). The V end lost 5 bases, the J end lost 0 bases, and 16 bases lay between the germline ends. This CDR3 comprises 17 residues. In DNA form, the CDR3 reads TGTGCCAGCAGTCCCATTATCGGGGCTTCGAACACCGGGGAGCTGTTTTTT. This codes for CASSPIIGASNTGELFF.

The chain combines TRBV12-3 or TRBV12-4 with TRBJ2-4; TRBD1 agrees at 7 bases. The J call may be in error: the DNA end matches TRBJ2-7 better. The CDR3 is 14 amino acids. Written as DNA, the CDR3 is TGTGCCAGCAGTTTGGGACAGCCCTCCTACGAGCAGTACTTC. This encodes CASSLGQPSYEQYF.

The V call is TRBV6-5, the J call TRBJ2-3; D unresolved. V was cut by 4 bases and J by 1 base, with 24 bases left in between. This CDR3 has 19 residues. Germline CDR1 and CDR2: MNHEY and SVGAGI. CDR3 sequence reads: CASSSYSLGSIPGTDTQYF. Written as DNA, the CDR3 is TGTGCCAGCAGTTCGTACAGTCTGGGCTCCATCCCTGGCACAGATACGCAGTATTTT.

The chain has TRBV19 and TRBJ2-5; 9 bases are a match to TRBD1. The last part of the DNA fits TRBJ2-7 better; the J call may be wrong. Germline CDR1 and CDR2: LNHDA and SQIVND (reference sequence). CDR3 size: 14 residues. The CDR3: CASSTRQGGYEQYF. DNA of the CDR3: TGTGCCAGTAGTACGAGACAGGGGGGATACGAGCAGTACTTC.

This sequence joins TRBV6-1 and TRBJ2-3; no definite D call. V lost 0 bases and J 2 bases, leaving 18 bases between the germline ends. This CDR3 spans 18 amino acids. The germline CDR1 and CDR2 sequences are MNHNS and SASEGT. The CDR3 region has the DNA TGTGCCAGCAGTGAAGCGCTAGGAACAGTCTTTAACACAGATACGCAGTATTTT. This gives the protein CASSEALGTVFNTDTQYF.

J is TRBJ1-1 and V is TRBV2; D remains unclear. V lost 6 bases to trimming and J lost 8 bases, with 10 bases between them. This CDR3 is built from 11 residues. CDR1 and CDR2 from the germline V gene are SNHLY and FYNNEI. CDR3 bases: TGTGCCAGCAGCTCCCTACCCGAAGCTTTCTTT. Residues: CASSSLPEAFF.

This rearrangement joins TRBV6-1 to TRBJ1-1; D gene ambiguous. Germline V gives CDR1 MNHNS, CDR2 SASEGT. The CDR3 runs to 14 residues. V lost 1 base and J lost 0, with 6 bases in between. The CDR3 DNA follows: TGTGCCAGCAGTGAAGGCAGCATGAACACTGAAGCTTTCTTT. It translates to CASSEGSMNTEAFF.